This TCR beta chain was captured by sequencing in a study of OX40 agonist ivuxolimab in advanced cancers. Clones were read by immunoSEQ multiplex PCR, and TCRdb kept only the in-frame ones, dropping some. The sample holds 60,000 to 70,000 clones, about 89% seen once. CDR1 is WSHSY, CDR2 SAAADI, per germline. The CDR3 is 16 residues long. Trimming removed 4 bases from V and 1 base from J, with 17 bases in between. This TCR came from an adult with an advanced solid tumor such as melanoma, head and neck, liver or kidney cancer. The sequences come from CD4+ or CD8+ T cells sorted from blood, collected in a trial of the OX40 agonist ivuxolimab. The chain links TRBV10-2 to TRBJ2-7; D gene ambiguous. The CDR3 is CASSVSANSLSYEQYF. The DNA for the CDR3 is TGCGCCAGCAGTGTTTCTGCCAACAGTTTATCCTACGAGCAGTACTTC.